This T cell receptor beta chain was sequenced for a study of blood T cell repertoires in COVID-19. The wider study: Samples came from the United States, Italy and Spain, spanning acute and convalescent COVID-19. T cells, B-cell-depleted T cells, or PBMCs supplied cDNA or gDNA.

In the authors' methods: Estimation of nucleated cell counts relied on the amplification of reference gene primers. Profiling relied on immunoSEQ multiplex PCR, and the TCRdb table lists in-frame clones only, not all of them. For V, J and clone size, that table is used; D and trimming come from the DNA. The sample comprises 450,000 to 500,000 clones, 80% to 90% of which are singletons, and 3.2% rests with the top ten. With 4 bases clipped from V and 13 bases from J, the junction kept 14 bases outside the gene matches. Germline V CDR1 and CDR2: SGHVS, FQNEAQ. The CDR3 has 16 residues. The sample consisted of peripheral blood. The TCR sequence derives from a human donor in a cohort sampled during active COVID-19. This chain uses TRBV7-8 with TRBJ2-1, with TRBD1 matching over 12 bases. For the CDR3, the DNA is TGTGCCAGCAGCTCGGGACAGGGGGCGGTGGCGGGATTTCAGTTCTTC. The encoded protein is CASSSGQGAVAGFQFF.